The 17 T cell receptor beta chains below all came from one sample that was sequenced in a study of graft-versus-host responses after intestinal transplantation. Repertoires were generated with immunoSEQ multiplex PCR, while TCRdb's copy carries only in-frame clones and drops some. The sample has about 86,000 clones, 88% seen once. Which antigens these TCRs recognize remains unknown. Sequenced material: unstimulated CD4+ T cells sorted from spleen or lymph node cells, taken before transplant. The receptors originated from a human donor who was the organ donor for an intestinal transplant.

This rearrangement joins TRBV2 to TRBJ2-1; 12 positions agree with TRBD1. The CDR3 has 15 amino acids. V was clipped by 6 bases and J by 9 bases; unmatched bases: 9. CDR1 SNHLY and CDR2 FYNNEI come from the germline V gene. The CDR3 bases are TGTGCCAGCAGCCGGGACAGGGGGCTCGGGGGTGAGCAGTTCTTC. This sequence encodes CASSRDRGLGGEQFF.

This clone appeared a single time. V and J are TRBV11-3 and TRBJ1-1, with a weak D call TRBD1 (6 bases). In germline, CDR1 is SGHNT, CDR2 YENEEA. Trimming pared 1 base from V and 11 bases from J, leaving 23 bases between. This CDR3 contains 16 residues. CDR3 protein: CASSLARGGGGVVAFF. The CDR3 DNA reads TGTGCCAGCAGCTTAGCGAGGGGGGGAGGCGGTGTGGTCGCTTTCTTT.

The chain uses TRBV7-2 and TRBJ2-1, with D uncertain. CDR3 size: 15 residues. Trimming pared 5 bases from V and 8 bases from J, leaving 19 bases between. Germline-derived CDR1 and CDR2 are SGHTA and FQGNSA. CDR3 residues: CASSQRSPVRDEQFF. The DNA of the CDR3 is TGTGCCAGCAGCCAAAGGTCCCCGGTCCGGGATGAGCAGTTCTTC. Full variable domain (rest looked up from reference TRBV7-2 and TRBJ2-1): GAGVSQSPSNKVTEKGKDVELRCDPISGHTALYWYRQSLGQGLEFLIYFQGNSAPDKSGLPSDRFSAERTGGSVSTLTIQRTQQEDSAVYLCASSQRSPVRDEQFFGPGTRLTVL.

The J gene is TRBJ1-1, the V gene TRBV28, with TRBD1 as a possible D gene (5 bases). The V gene lost 5 bases and the J gene lost 1 base, with 17 bases spanning the gap. The CDR3 length is 16 residues. The V gene's germline CDR1 is MDHEN and CDR2 SYDVKM. The CDR3 loop is CASSPGGAGRNTEAFF. The DNA of the CDR3 is TGTGCCAGCAGTCCTGGCGGGGCAGGGCGGAACACTGAAGCTTTCTTT. The variable domain in full, completed from reference TRBV28 and TRBJ1-1, reads DVKVTQSSRYLVKRTGEKVFLECVQDMDHENMFWYRQDPGLGLRLIYFSYDVKMKEKGDIPEGYSVSREKKERFSLILESASTNQTSMYLCASSPGGAGRNTEAFFGQGTRLTVV.

This clone has more than one count but fewer than ten. The chain carries TRBV29-1 and TRBJ1-4; a weak D match, TRBD1 (5 bases). Germline V CDR1 and CDR2: SQVTM, ANQGSEA. V was shortened by 7 bases and J by 4 bases, with 16 bases between the two germline ends. The CDR3 consists of 14 residues. CDR3 loop: CSAGGSDSNEKLFF. For the CDR3, the DNA is TGCAGCGCCGGGGGAAGTGACAGTAATGAAAAACTGTTTTTT. Full variable domain (remainder filled in from reference TRBV29-1 and TRBJ1-4): SAVISQKPSRDICQRGTSLTIQCQVDSQVTMMFWYRQQPGQSLTLIATANQGSEATYESGFVIDKFPISRPNLTFSTLTVSNMSPEDSSIYLCSAGGSDSNEKLFFGSGTQLSVL.

The rearrangement uses TRBV12-5 and TRBJ1-5; D ambiguous. CDR1 and CDR2 from the germline V gene are LGHNT and FRNRAP. The ends were cut back, 1 base at V and 5 bases at J, with 6 bases in the middle. This CDR3 is built from 13 residues. For the CDR3, the DNA is TGTGCTAGTGGTTTGGGGGAGGATCAGCCCCAGCATTTT. Its translation: CASGLGEDQPQHF. Variable domain in full (rest from reference TRBV12-5 and TRBJ1-5): DARVTQTPRHKVTEMGQEVTMRCQPILGHNTVFWYRQTMMQGLELLAYFRNRAPLDDSGMPKDRFSAEMPDATLATLKIQPSEPRDSAVYFCASGLGEDQPQHFGDGTRLSIL.

This rearrangement joins TRBV13 to TRBJ1-2, with TRBD1 identical over 9 bases. With 11 bases clipped from V and 3 bases from J, the junction kept 7 bases outside the gene matches. The germline V gene encodes CDR1 PRHDT and CDR2 FYEKMQ (reference sequence). The CDR3 sequence is 13 residues long. DNA of the CDR3: TGTGCCGGAGGGGGACAGGGTTACTATGGCTACACCTTC. Protein: CAGGGQGYYGYTF.

The gene calls are TRBV11-2 and TRBJ2-4; a weak D match, TRBD2 (7 bases). Deletions cut 5 bases from V and 1 base from J, with 15 bases between. CDR3 length equals 16 residues. CDR1 is SGHAT, CDR2 FQNNGV, per germline. CDR3: CASSPGGLWAKNIQYF. The CDR3 nucleotides read TGTGCCAGCAGCCCCGGGGGGCTCTGGGCCAAAAACATTCAGTACTTC.

The chain uses TRBV6-1 and TRBJ2-7, with 8 bases that match TRBD1. The V and J ends lost 8 bases and 3 bases, in that order; junction bases with no gene match: 6. This CDR3 contains 13 residues. The germline V gene has CDR1 MNHNS and CDR2 SASEGT. The CDR3 loop is CASARGQHYEQYF. CDR3 sequence (DNA): TGTGCCAGCGCCAGGGGGCAACACTACGAGCAGTACTTC.

V and J are TRBV11-3 and TRBJ2-1; 9 bases fit TRBD2. This CDR3 is 15 amino acids long. J gave up 10 bases and V 3 bases, and 10 bases lay outside the gene matches. CDR1 is SGHNT, CDR2 YENEEA, per germline. The CDR3 sequence: CASSFTIAGAHEQFF. DNA for the CDR3: TGTGCCAGCAGCTTCACAATAGCGGGAGCCCACGAGCAGTTCTTC.

The V call is TRBV5-1, the J call TRBJ1-1, with D possibly matching TRBD1 (6 bases). The germline V gene has CDR1 SGHRS and CDR2 YFSETQ. This CDR3 has 13 amino acids. V gave up 4 bases and J gave up 1 base, with 8 bases separating them. The CDR3 DNA follows: TGCGCCAGCAGCGGGGGACAGAACACTGAAGCTTTCTTT. Amino acid sequence: CASSGGQNTEAFF.

This chain connects TRBV29-1 to TRBJ2-5; TRBD1 is a possible D gene (6 bases). Germline V gene lookup returns CDR1 SQVTM and CDR2 ANQGSEA. V was shortened by 5 bases and J by 5 bases, with 15 bases between the two germline ends. The CDR3 is made up of 13 amino acids. CDR3 nucleotide sequence: TGCAGCGTTTTTACAGGGTTGACGGAGACCCAGTACTTC. Protein: CSVFTGLTETQYF.

The V gene is TRBV7-3, the J gene TRBJ2-1, with D tentatively TRBD1 (6 bases). Trimming took 5 bases from V and 6 from J, leaving 11 bases between them. The CDR3 sequence is 13 residues long. Germline V gene data show CDR1 as SGHTA and CDR2 as FQGTGA. DNA of the CDR3: TGTGCCAGCAGCACAGGGCTCGGCAATGAGCAGTTCTTC. This sequence encodes CASSTGLGNEQFF.

The V call is TRBV28, the J call TRBJ2-7; TRBD2 matches 7 bases. Losses at the gene ends were 6 bases for V and 4 bases for J; bases not matched to a gene: 3. The CDR3 contains 12 residues. Germline V gives CDR1 MDHEN, CDR2 SYDVKM. The DNA of the CDR3 is TGTGCCAGCAGCGTTAGCGGGTACGAGCAGTACTTC. This translates into CASSVSGYEQYF.

The chain links TRBV5-1 to TRBJ2-5; D perhaps matches TRBD2 (6 bases). Germline V CDR1 and CDR2: SGHRS, YFSETQ. Trimming pared 4 bases from V and 5 bases from J, leaving 24 bases between. The CDR3 covers 17 residues. The CDR3 is CASSPGTSGTPGETQYF. The CDR3 nucleotides are TGCGCCAGCAGCCCAGGGACTTCCGGGACGCCGGGGGAGACCCAGTACTTC.

The V call is TRBV5-1, the J call TRBJ2-5; 12 bases line up with TRBD2. Trimming at V came to 4 bases and at J to 5 bases, leaving 12 bases not matched to a gene. Germline V gives CDR1 SGHRS, CDR2 YFSETQ. The CDR3 sequence is 17 residues long. CDR3 loop: CASSPGRSSGGAETQYF. CDR3 sequence (DNA): TGCGCCAGCAGCCCTGGTCGGTCTAGCGGGGGGGCGGAGACCCAGTACTTC.

This sequence joins TRBV29-1 and TRBJ2-1; weak D call: TRBD1 (6 bases). V dropped 6 bases and J dropped 12 bases, with 27 bases sitting between them. CDR1 is SQVTM and CDR2 is ANQGSEA in the germline V gene. CDR3 size: 15 residues. Written as DNA, the CDR3 is TGCAGCGTGGGGGCTATCAGGCTCCAATATGGTGGGCAGTTCTTC. The encoded protein is CSVGAIRLQYGGQFF.